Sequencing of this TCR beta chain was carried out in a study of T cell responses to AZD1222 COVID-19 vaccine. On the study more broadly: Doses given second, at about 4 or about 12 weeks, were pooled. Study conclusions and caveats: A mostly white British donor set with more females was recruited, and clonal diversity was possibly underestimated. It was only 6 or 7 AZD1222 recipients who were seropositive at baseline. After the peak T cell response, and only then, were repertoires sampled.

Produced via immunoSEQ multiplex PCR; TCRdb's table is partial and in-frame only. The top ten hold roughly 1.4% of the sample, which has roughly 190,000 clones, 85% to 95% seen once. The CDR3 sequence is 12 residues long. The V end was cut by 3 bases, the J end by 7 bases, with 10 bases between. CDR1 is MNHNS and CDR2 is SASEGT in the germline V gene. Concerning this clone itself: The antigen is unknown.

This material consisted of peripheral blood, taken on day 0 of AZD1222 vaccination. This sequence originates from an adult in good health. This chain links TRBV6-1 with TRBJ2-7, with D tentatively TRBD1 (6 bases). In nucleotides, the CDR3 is TGTGCCAGCAGTGAGCGAGGGGGAGAGCAGTACTTC. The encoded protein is CASSERGGEQYF.